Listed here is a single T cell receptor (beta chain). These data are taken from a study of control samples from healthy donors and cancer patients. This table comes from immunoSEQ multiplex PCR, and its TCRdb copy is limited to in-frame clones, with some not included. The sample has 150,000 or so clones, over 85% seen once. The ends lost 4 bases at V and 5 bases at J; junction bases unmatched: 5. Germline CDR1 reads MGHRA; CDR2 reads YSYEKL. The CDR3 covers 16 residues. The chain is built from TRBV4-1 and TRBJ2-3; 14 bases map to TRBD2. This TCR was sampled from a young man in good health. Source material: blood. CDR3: CASSPGLAGARDTQYF. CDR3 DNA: TGCGCCAGCAGCCCGGGACTAGCGGGGGCAAGAGATACGCAGTATTTT.